Sequencing of this T cell receptor (beta chain) was carried out in a study of shared clonotypes between healthy human individuals. The CDR3 runs 12 residues. CDR1 and CDR2 (germline): LGHNA, YNFKEQ. With 3 bases removed from V and 5 bases from J, the gap between germline ends came to 5 bases. Healthy adults negative for HIV, lacking recent acute infections or vaccinations, served as donors. TCRdb keeps only in-frame clones here, not all; method: immunoSEQ multiplex PCR. The sample contains 2 million to 2.5 million clones, 92% of which appear only once. This chain connects TRBV4-2 to TRBJ1-5; D not certain. This receptor was obtained from a man aged 18-30 years in good health. Some clones in this sample may be carry-over from other donors' samples. The sequenced sample consisted of naive CD4+ T cells from PBMCs. The sample's subset: CD45RA+ positively selected. The DNA for the CDR3 is TGTGCCAGCAGCCACTCCTATCAGCCCCAGCATTTT. It encodes CASSHSYQPQHF.